Listed below are T cell receptor beta chains from one sample, sequenced in a study of blood T cell repertoires in COVID-19. Assay: immunoSEQ multiplex PCR; the TCRdb copy retains only in-frame clones and omits some. The sample contains hundreds of thousands of clones, around 84% of which appear only once. Sequencing was done on a sample of PBMCs or T cells enriched from blood (not recorded which). The origin of the receptors is a woman between 45 and 60 years old who had recovered from COVID-19. The CDR3 runs from the conserved cysteine through the conserved F or W. The D gene is left open where the match is weak. Clone size is stated in some rows and not others, as once, few, many or a class when expanded.

>TRBV7-9|NA|TRBJ2-1|NA
TGTGCCAGCAGCTTCGGAACCGGGGGCAATGAGCAGTTCTTC
CASSFGTGGNEQFF
>TRBV2|NA|TRBJ1-5|NA
TGTGCCAGCAGTGAGGGCCGAAACAATCAGCCCCAGCATTTT
CASSEGRNNQPQHF
>TRBV18|NA|TRBJ1-1|TRBD1
TGTGCCAGCTCGCAGGACAGGGGAAGGAACACTGAAGCTTTCTTT
CASSQDRGRNTEAFF
>TRBV30|NA|TRBJ1-6|TRBD1
TGTGCCTGGGCCGACAGGGGTAATTCACCCCTCCACTTT
CAWADRGNSPLHF
>TRBV5-1|NA|TRBJ1-4|TRBD1
TGCGCCAGCAGCTTGGGGGACAGATTTGAAAAACTGTTTTTT
CASSLGDRFEKLFF
>TRBV28|NA|TRBJ2-1|NA
TGTGCCAGCACTCTCTCGGGAGGGACAGCAATATATGAGCAGTTCTTC
CASTLSGGTAIYEQFF
>TRBV6-2/TRBV6-3|NA|TRBJ1-1|NA
TGTGCCAGCAGCCAAAACAGGGTGGCTGAAGCTTTCTTT
CASSQNRVAEAFF
>TRBV28|NA|TRBJ2-3|NA
TGTGCCAGCAGTTTGGGGAGTACCATTACGCAGTATTTT
CASSLGSTITQYF
>TRBV4-3|NA|TRBJ2-1|TRBD2
TGCGCCAGCAGCCAAGAAGGGACTAGCTACAATGAGCAGTTCTTC
CASSQEGTSYNEQFF
>TRBV5-6|NA|TRBJ1-4|NA
TGTGCCAGCAGCTTAGGGAGTGTGAACGAAAAACTGTTTTTT
CASSLGSVNEKLFF
>TRBV27|once|TRBJ2-1|NA
TGTGCCAGCAGTCCCGGGACTTTCAATGAGCAGTTCTTC
CASSPGTFNEQFF
>TRBV5-1|NA|TRBJ2-1|TRBD2
TGCGCCAGCAGAAGGACTAGCGGCTCCTACAATGAGCAGTTCTTC
CASRRTSGSYNEQFF
>TRBV5-5|NA|TRBJ1-4|NA
TGTGCCAGCAGCTTGGACGCAGGGAGGGATGAAAAACTGTTTTTT
CASSLDAGRDEKLFF
>TRBV2|NA|TRBJ2-3|TRBD2
TGTGCCAGCAGTGTAGCGGGAGGGCCCGGCACAGATACGCAGTATTTT
CASSVAGGPGTDTQYF